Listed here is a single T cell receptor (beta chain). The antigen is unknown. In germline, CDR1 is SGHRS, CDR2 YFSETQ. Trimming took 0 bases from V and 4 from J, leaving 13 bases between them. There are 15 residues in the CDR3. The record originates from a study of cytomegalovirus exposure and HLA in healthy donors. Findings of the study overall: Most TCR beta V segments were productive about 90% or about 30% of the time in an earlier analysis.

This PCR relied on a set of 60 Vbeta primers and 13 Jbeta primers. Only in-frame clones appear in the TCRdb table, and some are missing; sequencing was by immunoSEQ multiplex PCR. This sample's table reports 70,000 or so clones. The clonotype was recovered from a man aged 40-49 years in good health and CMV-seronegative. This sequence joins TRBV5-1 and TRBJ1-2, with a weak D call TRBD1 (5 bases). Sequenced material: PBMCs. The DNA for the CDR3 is TGCGCCAGCAGCTTGGGCGCGGGGACCCGCTATGGCTACACCTTC. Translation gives CASSLGAGTRYGYTF.